This TCR beta chain comes out of a study of blood T cell repertoires in COVID-19. In the study overall: The analysed material was cDNA or gDNA that came from T cells, B-cell-depleted T cells, or PBMCs.

As processed by the authors: Estimation of nucleated cell counts relied on the amplification of reference gene primers. Only in-frame clones appear in the TCRdb table, and some are missing; sequencing was by immunoSEQ multiplex PCR. The V and J calls and clone size come from that table; D and trimming were worked out from the DNA. The table shows approximately 250,000 clones, with approximately 90% occurring only once. The CDR3 covers 9 residues. Germline V gene data show CDR1 as SNHLY and CDR2 as FYNNEI. V lost 9 bases to trimming and J lost 6 bases, with 5 bases between them. This clone was picked up a small number of times. The study assigned cohorts using participant-reported clinical history.

This chain links TRBV2 with TRBJ1-2; D is ambiguous. The sample taken for sequencing was PBMCs or T cells enriched from blood (not recorded which). The clonotype originates from a middle-aged man who had been exposed to COVID-19. CDR3 sequence (DNA): TGTGCCAGACAAAATGGCTACACCTTC. This sequence encodes CARQNGYTF.